This T cell receptor beta chain appears in the sequencing data of a study of beta chain features in type 1 diabetes. Study conclusions and caveats: A pattern of fewer insertions and more deletions at VDJ junctions was seen in type 1 diabetes patients. Shorter TCRB CDR3s, moderately but significantly so, were found in Type 1 diabetes patients in all four CD4+ subsets.

The V and J ends lost 4 bases and 7 bases, in that order; junction bases with no gene match: 7. There are 13 residues in the CDR3. Germline CDR1 is LGHNA and CDR2 is YSLEER. By way of CD45RO/CCR7/CD25/CD127/CD95/CD27, the CD4+ regulatory, stem cell-like memory, central memory and naive cells were sorted. This clone was recorded only once. Its specificity is not known. Investigators reverse transcribed all isolated RNA, so they sequenced expressed TCRB transcripts. An average of approximately 3.6 million reads was obtained for naive, central memory and regulatory T cell samples. Measured with immunoSEQ multiplex PCR; TCRdb has only the in-frame clones, and not every one. The sample consists of a few hundred thousand clones, roughly 22% of them appearing once.

Material: naive CD4+ T cells from blood. The rearrangement uses TRBV4-3 and TRBJ2-7, with TRBD1 identical over 7 bases. This TCR was sampled from a middle-aged woman with type 1 diabetes. CDR3 in DNA: TGCGCCAGCAGCCTCCTAGGGACAGATGAGCAGTACTTC. Protein: CASSLLGTDEQYF.